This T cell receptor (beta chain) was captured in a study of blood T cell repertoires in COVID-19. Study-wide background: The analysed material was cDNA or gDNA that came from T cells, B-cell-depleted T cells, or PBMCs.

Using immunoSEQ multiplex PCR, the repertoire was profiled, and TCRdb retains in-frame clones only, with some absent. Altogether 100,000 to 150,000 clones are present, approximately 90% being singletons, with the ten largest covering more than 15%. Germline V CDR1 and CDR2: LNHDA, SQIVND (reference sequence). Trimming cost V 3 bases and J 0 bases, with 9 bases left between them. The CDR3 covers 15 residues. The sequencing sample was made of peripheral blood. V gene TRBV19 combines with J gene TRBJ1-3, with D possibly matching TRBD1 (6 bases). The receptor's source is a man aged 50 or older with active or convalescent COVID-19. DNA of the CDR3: TGTGCCAGTAGTATCGACAGGAGCTCTGGAAACACCATATATTTT. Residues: CASSIDRSSGNTIYF.